This T cell receptor beta chain was found in a study of T cell changes during pregnancy in multiple sclerosis. V lost 4 bases and J 7 bases, leaving 17 bases between the germline ends. CDR3 size: 15 residues. In germline, CDR1 is MNHEY, CDR2 SVGAGI. The method was immunoSEQ multiplex PCR; TCRdb's version includes in-frame clones alone and lacks a portion of them. Of some 40,000 clones listed, almost 95% were seen once; the top ten hold about 0.33%. This sequence joins TRBV6-5 and TRBJ1-5; tentative D call: TRBD1 (5 bases). Sequenced material: CD4+ T cells from peripheral blood mononuclear cells, taken after pregnancy. The sequence derives from a female donor with multiple sclerosis, enrolled in a pregnancy study. The CDR3 DNA is TGTGCCAGCAGTTTCCTCGCGGGGGATAACCAGCCCCAGCATTTT. Translating gives CASSFLAGDNQPQHF.